What follows are 29 T cell receptor beta chains derived from one specimen sequenced in a study of blood T cell repertoires in COVID-19. The method was immunoSEQ multiplex PCR; TCRdb's version includes in-frame clones alone and lacks a portion of them. Among hundreds of thousands of clones listed, just over 85% were seen once. What was sequenced was peripheral blood. These receptors originate from a woman under 40 with active or convalescent COVID-19.

The chain has TRBV10-2 and TRBJ2-7, with a weak D call TRBD1 (6 bases). V lost 6 bases and J 2 bases, leaving 11 bases between the germline ends. This CDR3 is built from 13 residues. Per the germline V gene, CDR1 is WSHSY and CDR2 is SAAADI. CDR3 bases: TGCGCCAGCAGACCGGGACAAACCTACGAGCAGTACTTC. Protein: CASRPGQTYEQYF.

The gene calls are TRBV3-1 (or the pseudogene TRBV3-2) and TRBJ2-3; TRBD2 matches 12 bases. From germline, CDR1 is LGHDT and CDR2 YNNKEL (reference sequence). Trimming at V came to 4 bases and at J to 5 bases, leaving 10 bases not matched to a gene. This CDR3 contains 17 residues. CDR3 region: CASSPSGTSGYLDTQYF. As DNA, the CDR3 is TGTGCCAGCAGCCCCTCCGGGACTAGCGGGTACTTAGATACGCAGTATTTT.

The V gene is TRBV12-3 or TRBV12-4, the J gene TRBJ2-5, with D maybe TRBD1 (5 bases). This CDR3 region has 12 residues. V shed 6 bases and J shed 5 bases, with 10 bases lying between them. The CDR3 bases are TGTGCCAGCAGAGCTCACAGGGAGACCCAGTACTTC. Protein: CASRAHRETQYF.

The chain links TRBV4-2 to TRBJ1-5; D gene ambiguous. The CDR3 is 19 residues long. Per the germline V gene, CDR1 is LGHNA and CDR2 is YNFKEQ. Trimming left V 1 base short and J 0 bases short, with 19 bases between. As DNA, the CDR3 is TGTGCCAGCAGCCAAGGGGAACGGTTCGCGGGAGATAGCAATCAGCCCCAGCATTTT. It specifies CASSQGERFAGDSNQPQHF.

The chain joins TRBV7-9 to TRBJ2-5; 7 bases align to TRBD1. The CDR3 totals 13 residues. After removal of 7 bases from V and 2 bases from J, the junction contained 4 bases not matched to a gene. Germline loops: CDR1 SEHNR, CDR2 FQNEAQ (reference sequence). CDR3 residues: CASNRGPQETQYF. CDR3 DNA sequence: TGTGCCAGCAACAGGGGACCACAAGAGACCCAGTACTTC.

This clone showed up just once. The rearrangement uses TRBV2 and TRBJ1-2, with 8 bases identical to TRBD1. V lost 6 bases to trimming and J lost 4 bases; unmatched junction nucleotides: 10. Germline V gene data show CDR1 as SNHLY and CDR2 as FYNNEI. This CDR3 has 15 amino acids. CDR3 in amino acids: CASREDRVYGYGYTF. In DNA, the CDR3 is TGTGCCAGCAGGGAGGACAGGGTTTATGGCTATGGCTACACCTTC.

CDR3 sequence (DNA): TGTGCCAGCAGCTATACCATTTTTTCGGACAGGGGGTGGACTGAGCAGTTCTTC. Protein: CASSYTIFSDRGWTEQFF. V and J are TRBV5-4 and TRBJ2-1; the match to TRBD1 covers 10 bases. Germline V gives CDR1 SGHNT, CDR2 YYREEE (reference sequence). V was clipped by 3 bases and J by 9 bases; unmatched bases: 18. This CDR3 has 18 amino acids. The full variable domain, in which reference TRBV5-4 and TRBJ2-1 provide the parts outside the CDR3, is ETGVTQSPTHLIKTRGQQVTLRCSSQSGHNTVSWYQQALGQGPQFIFQYYREEENGRGNFPPRFSGLQFPNYSSELNVNALELDDSALYLCASSYTIFSDRGWTEQFFGPGTRLTVL.

The J gene is TRBJ1-6, the V gene TRBV19; perhaps TRBD1 as D (5 bases). Per the germline V gene, CDR1 is LNHDA and CDR2 is SQIVND (reference sequence). The CDR3 covers 14 residues. The V and J ends lost 3 bases and 10 bases respectively, with 13 bases between them. The CDR3 bases are TGTGCCAGTAGTATGCAGGGCGCTAACTCACCCCTCCACTTT. Translation: CASSMQGANSPLHF.

The chain has TRBV5-1 and TRBJ2-1; TRBD2 matches 10 bases. Germline trimming cut 0 bases from V and 11 bases from J; bases unmatched to any gene: 8. The CDR3 contains 15 residues. Germline lookup yields CDR1 SGHRS and CDR2 YFSETQ. CDR3 sequence (DNA): TGCGCCAGCAGCTTGGAGGCTAGCGGGAGTTCGAAGCAGTTCTTC. It codes for CASSLEASGSSKQFF.

This clone was observed a single time. This chain links TRBV5-1 with TRBJ2-3; 10 bases agree with TRBD2. Germline V CDR1 and CDR2: SGHRS, YFSETQ. This CDR3 comprises 17 residues. V was clipped by 1 base and J by 0 bases; unmatched bases: 5. CDR3 residues: CASSLNSGGPSTDTQYF. CDR3 coding DNA: TGCGCCAGCAGCTTGAATAGCGGGGGGCCCAGCACAGATACGCAGTATTTT.

V usage is TRBV4-1 and J usage is TRBJ1-2; no reliable D call. V dropped 0 bases and J dropped 9 bases, with 17 bases sitting between them. This CDR3 has 15 amino acids. Germline V lookup: CDR1 MGHRA, CDR2 YSYEKL. The CDR3 DNA is TGCGCCAGCAGCCAAGATCATATAGGTGGGAGACGCTACACCTTC. Translated: CASSQDHIGGRRYTF.

The chain employs TRBV7-9 and TRBJ2-3; 9 nucleotides line up with TRBD1. This CDR3 has 14 amino acids. The V and J ends lost 5 bases and 4 bases, in that order; junction bases with no gene match: 4. Germline V gene data show CDR1 as SEHNR and CDR2 as FQNEAQ (reference sequence). CDR3 in DNA: TGTGCCAGCAGCCCATGGACAGGGGCAGATACGCAGTATTTT. Its protein product is CASSPWTGADTQYF.

The chain links TRBV7-6 to TRBJ2-3, with 8 bases fitting TRBD1. The CDR3 has 18 amino acids. V was clipped by 2 bases and J by 6 bases; unmatched bases: 16. Germline loops: CDR1 SGHVS, CDR2 FNYEAQ. The CDR3 DNA reads TGTGCCAGCAGCTTAAAAGGCGAGGGACAGGTGGTTTTTGATACGCAGTATTTT. Translation gives CASSLKGEGQVVFDTQYF. The full variable domain, in which reference TRBV7-6 and TRBJ2-3 provide the parts outside the CDR3, is GAGVSQSPRYKVTKRGQDVALRCDPISGHVSLYWYRQALGQGPEFLTYFNYEAQQDKSGLPNDRFSAERPEGSISTLTIQRTEQRDSAMYRCASSLKGEGQVVFDTQYFGPGTRLTVL.

The chain recombines TRBV5-6 with TRBJ1-1; D is perhaps TRBD1 (5 bases). V was pared by 3 bases and J by 1 base, with 10 bases between. The CDR3 runs 14 residues. The germline CDR1 and CDR2 sequences are SGHDT and YYEEEE. The CDR3 nucleotides are TGTGCCAGCAGCTCCACAGGCGAGAACACTGAAGCTTTCTTT. It encodes CASSSTGENTEAFF.

V and J are TRBV27 and TRBJ2-2; D possibly corresponds to TRBD1 (7 bases). Trimming shortened V by 0 bases and J by 4 bases, and 21 bases separated the two germline ends. Germline CDR1 and CDR2: MNHEY and SMNVEV (reference sequence). This CDR3 has 19 residues. The CDR3, as DNA: TGTGCCAGCAGTTTATCGAGCCCAGGGGGGCGGTATATCACCGGGGAGCTGTTTTTT. Amino acids: CASSLSSPGGRYITGELFF.

The rearrangement uses TRBV27 and TRBJ1-5, with no clear D. The germline CDR1 and CDR2 sequences are MNHEY and SMNVEV (reference sequence). Trimming pared 3 bases from V and 0 bases from J, leaving 9 bases between. The CDR3 sequence is 15 residues long. CDR3 region: CASSFGQNSNQPQHF. The DNA of the CDR3 is TGTGCCAGCAGTTTTGGGCAGAATAGCAATCAGCCCCAGCATTTT.

This sequence joins TRBV19 and TRBJ1-1; D is undetermined. Trimming cost V 6 bases and J 0 bases, with 14 bases left between them. The CDR3 totals 15 residues. Germline V lookup: CDR1 LNHDA, CDR2 SQIVND (reference sequence). The CDR3 region is CASSLSGPLNTEAFF. In DNA, the CDR3 is TGTGCCAGTAGCCTTTCTGGCCCGTTGAACACTGAAGCTTTCTTT.

The CDR3 reads CASTGQGAVGTEAFF. The DNA for the CDR3 is TGTGCCAGCACCGGACAGGGAGCCGTGGGCACTGAAGCTTTCTTT. This rearrangement joins TRBV6-5 to TRBJ1-1, with TRBD1 identical over 8 bases. The J segment lost 4 bases and the V segment lost 7 bases, leaving 11 bases of the junction unmatched. This CDR3 region has 15 residues. Looked up from germline, CDR1 is MNHEY and CDR2 is SVGAGI.

The chain recombines TRBV6-5 with TRBJ1-4; perhaps TRBD1 as D (6 bases). This CDR3 has 13 amino acids. Germline CDR1 and CDR2: MNHEY and SVGAGI. Trimming took off 6 bases at V and 10 bases at J, with 15 bases between the two ends. The CDR3 bases are TGTGCCAGCAGAAAACAGGGAGGGGGAAAACTGTTTTTT. Protein: CASRKQGGGKLFF.

This clone was found a few times. V and J are TRBV4-1 and TRBJ1-3, with D perhaps TRBD1 (6 bases). Germline V lookup: CDR1 MGHRA, CDR2 YSYEKL. V was clipped by 3 bases and J by 2 bases, with 8 bases between them. The CDR3 totals 14 residues. This chain's CDR3 is CASSQTGTGNTIYF. For the CDR3, the DNA is TGCGCCAGCAGCCAGACAGGCACTGGAAACACCATATATTTT.

The rearrangement joins TRBV5-1 to TRBJ2-5; D is possibly TRBD2 (6 bases). V was pared by 4 bases and J by 5 bases, with 15 bases between. This CDR3 region has 14 residues. Germline values: CDR1 SGHRS, CDR2 YFSETQ. This CDR3 reads CASSRSWRAETQYF. The CDR3 DNA follows: TGCGCCAGCAGCCGGTCTTGGAGGGCCGAGACCCAGTACTTC.

The chain carries TRBV4-1 and TRBJ2-5; 7 nucleotides line up with TRBD1. CDR3 length: 14 amino acids. V dropped 3 bases and J dropped 2; count of bases not matched to a gene: 3. From germline, CDR1 is MGHRA and CDR2 YSYEKL. CDR3 DNA sequence: TGCGCCAGCAGCCAGGCGGACAGGCAAGAGACCCAGTACTTC. Translation gives CASSQADRQETQYF.

This rearrangement joins TRBV19 to TRBJ2-5; possibly TRBD2 for D (7 bases). V was cut by 4 bases and J by 1 base, with 16 bases left in between. The CDR3 runs 16 residues. Per germline, CDR1 LNHDA and CDR2 SQIVND (reference sequence). The DNA of the CDR3 is TGTGCCAGTAGTACGATCGGGGGGCCCGCCCAAGAGACCCAGTACTTC. This sequence encodes CASSTIGGPAQETQYF.

The genes are TRBV11-2 and TRBJ1-1; the match to TRBD1 covers 10 bases. Trimming removed 3 bases from V and 5 bases from J; junction bases left unmatched: 6. The CDR3 is 15 residues long. Germline V gene sequence: CDR1 SGHAT, CDR2 FQNNGV. The CDR3 region is CASSLTGGAGTEAFF. CDR3 coding DNA: TGTGCCAGCAGCTTGACAGGGGGCGCAGGTACTGAAGCTTTCTTT.

The chain combines TRBV7-9 with TRBJ1-5; 8 bases line up with TRBD1. Per the germline V gene, CDR1 is SEHNR and CDR2 is FQNEAQ (reference sequence). V was pared by 0 bases and J by 5 bases, with 9 bases of the junction left unmatched. The CDR3 is 17 residues long. CDR3 region: CASSLATGDPQDQPQHF. The CDR3 DNA is TGTGCCAGCAGCTTAGCGACAGGGGATCCTCAAGATCAGCCCCAGCATTTT.

V gene TRBV5-8 combines with J gene TRBJ1-5; no clear D. V was pared by 2 bases and J by 6 bases, with 9 bases between. CDR3 length: 13 residues. The germline gives CDR1 SGHTS, CDR2 YDEGEE. For the CDR3, the DNA is TGTGCCAGCAGCTTTCTGGTCAGTCAGCCCCAGCATTTT. Translated, it gives CASSFLVSQPQHF. Together with reference TRBV5-8 and TRBJ1-5, the CDR3 gives the full variable domain: EAGVTQSPTHLIKTRGQQATLRCSPISGHTSVYWYQQALGLGLQFLLWYDEGEERNRGNFPPRFSGRQFPNYSSELNVNALELEDSALYLCASSFLVSQPQHFGDGTRLSIL.

The chain is built from TRBV29-1 and TRBJ2-5; weak D call: TRBD1 (6 bases). Germline V gene data show CDR1 as SQVTM and CDR2 as ANQGSEA. V gave up 7 bases and J gave up 5 bases, with 14 bases separating them. The CDR3 extends over 12 amino acids. The CDR3 sequence is CSADRSRETQYF. The CDR3 DNA reads as TGCAGCGCAGACAGGTCCCGGGAGACCCAGTACTTC.

The gene calls are TRBV30 and TRBJ1-4, with 9 bases lining up with TRBD1. The CDR3 runs to 16 residues. The junction had 5 bases not matched to a gene; V was cut back by 0 bases and J by 3 bases. Germline V lookup: CDR1 GTSNPN, CDR2 SVGIG (reference sequence). The CDR3, as DNA: TGTGCCTGGAGTGTCGACAGGGGGATAGCTAATGAAAAACTGTTTTTT. Translation gives CAWSVDRGIANEKLFF.

The gene calls are TRBV7-9 and TRBJ1-2; 8 nucleotides align to TRBD1. CDR1 and CDR2 from the germline V gene are SEHNR and FQNEAQ (reference sequence). The CDR3 length is 14 residues. The junction had 11 bases not matched to a gene; V was cut back by 6 bases and J by 8 bases. The CDR3 sequence: CASSSQGAPFGYTF. The CDR3 nucleotides are TGTGCCAGCAGTTCTCAGGGGGCCCCGTTCGGCTACACCTTC.